Listed here is a single T cell receptor (beta chain). The CDR3 runs to 18 residues. J was trimmed by 2 bases and V by 0 bases; bases with no gene match: 6. Per germline, CDR1 LNHDA and CDR2 SQIVND (reference sequence). The data stem from a study of regulatory T cells in long-lasting Graves disease. The time point was: newly diagnosed GD, antithyroid drugs for less than 3 months. PBMCs were the source of the RNA used for TCR sequencing. Around 9 milliliters of peripheral blood were drawn into EDTA tubes. In building TCR beta libraries, iRepertoire HTBI primers were used together with Arm-PCR of CDR3 regions. MiXCR, run by TCRdb on the multiplex PCR reads, gives a single entry per CDR3 protein. Of around 460,000 distinct CDR3 sequences in the sample, 12% to 15% were seen once. This sample was also put to use in a study of T cells in Graves' hyperthyroidism and ophthalmopathy. That report notes: Carried out on the TCR CDR3, a first-round RT-PCR used the HTBI primer set.

This clonotype originated in a woman aged 50 to 60 with Graves disease. This material consisted of peripheral blood mononuclear cells (PBMCs), taken at new diagnosis, from a patient treated with antithyroid drugs. V gene TRBV19 combines with J gene TRBJ2-2; 10 nucleotides line up with TRBD2. CDR3 sequence: CASSIDPLAGDNTGELFF. The CDR3 DNA is TGTGCCAGTAGTATAGATCCCCTAGCGGGAGATAACACCGGGGAGCTGTTTTTT.